These 28 T cell receptor beta chains were sequenced from one sample in a study of blood T cell repertoires in COVID-19. The table came from immunoSEQ multiplex PCR; TCRdb's copy has only in-frame clones and leaves some out. The repertoire has more than 100,000 clones, 80% to 90% of them found once; the top ten carry around 18%. The sequencing sample was made of peripheral blood. Receptors were obtained from a man aged 50 or older with active or convalescent COVID-19.

The chain is built from TRBV10-2 and TRBJ2-2; maybe TRBD2 (6 bases). Looked up from germline, CDR1 is WSHSY and CDR2 is SAAADI. The length of the CDR3 is 13 residues. V lost 8 bases and J lost 7, with 14 bases in between. In DNA, the CDR3 is TGCGCCAGCCACCGGGACTCTAACGGGGAGCTGTTTTTT. It encodes CASHRDSNGELFF.

J is TRBJ1-4 and V is TRBV7-9; D is ambiguous. Germline loops: CDR1 SEHNR, CDR2 FQNEAQ (reference sequence). The ends were cut back, 5 bases at V and 11 bases at J, with 12 bases in the middle. The length of the CDR3 is 12 residues. The CDR3 here is CASSQTGYKLFF. The CDR3, as DNA: TGTGCCAGCAGCCAGACTGGGTACAAACTGTTTTTT.

The J gene is TRBJ1-2, the V gene TRBV2, with TRBD1 matching over 7 bases. The germline V gene encodes CDR1 SNHLY and CDR2 FYNNEI. The CDR3 sequence is 15 residues long. V trimming: 5 bases; J trimming: 3 bases; junction bases outside the gene matches: 9. CDR3 in amino acids: CASSRRQGSHYGYTF. In DNA form, the CDR3 reads TGTGCCAGCAGTAGAAGACAGGGTTCGCACTATGGCTACACCTTC.

J is TRBJ1-2 and V is TRBV10-1; D possibly corresponds to TRBD1 (5 bases). From germline, CDR1 is WNHNN and CDR2 SYGVQD (reference sequence). This CDR3 comprises 15 residues. The V end was cut by 10 bases, the J end by 6 bases, with 24 bases between. The CDR3 DNA reads TGCGCCACCACGAGGAGGGGCGCCTTTGAACATGGCTACACCTTC. Encoded protein: CATTRRGAFEHGYTF.

This chain connects TRBV6-2 or TRBV6-3 to TRBJ2-5, with D unclear. Germline CDR1 and CDR2: MNHEY and SVGEGT. The germline V and J ends were trimmed by 2 bases and 5 bases, with 3 bases remaining between them. The CDR3 extends over 11 amino acids. CDR3 in DNA: TGTGCCAGCAGTTACGGCGAGACCCAGTACTTC. Translation: CASSYGETQYF.

The V gene is TRBV19, the J gene TRBJ1-1, with 8 bases aligning to TRBD1. Trimming removed 6 bases from V and 1 base from J; junction bases left unmatched: 7. The CDR3 length is 15 residues. The germline V gene has CDR1 LNHDA and CDR2 SQIVND (reference sequence). As DNA, the CDR3 is TGTGCCAGTAGGAATCTTGGGACAGGGAACACTGAAGCTTTCTTT. Translating it yields CASRNLGTGNTEAFF.

V gene TRBV27 combines with J gene TRBJ2-1; 11 bases map to TRBD2. Germline V lookup: CDR1 MNHEY, CDR2 SMNVEV (reference sequence). V lost 6 bases, J lost 4 bases, and 2 bases stayed unmatched. This CDR3 comprises 14 residues. The CDR3 loop reads CASRLAGDYNEQFF. CDR3 in DNA: TGTGCCAGCAGACTAGCGGGGGATTACAATGAGCAGTTCTTC.

The chain joins TRBV10-2 to TRBJ1-4; TRBD1 matches at 9 bases. The CDR3 sequence is 15 residues long. Germline V lookup: CDR1 WSHSY, CDR2 SAAADI. V gave up 8 bases and J gave up 3 bases; unmatched junction bases: 7. The CDR3 DNA sequence: TGCGCCAGCCGAGAACAGGGGGCGGCTAATGAAAAACTGTTTTTT. It translates to CASREQGAANEKLFF.

This chain joins TRBV27 and TRBJ2-7; tentatively, D is TRBD1 (5 bases). Germline loops: CDR1 MNHEY, CDR2 SMNVEV (reference sequence). The CDR3 is 15 residues long. V lost 4 bases, J lost 2 bases, and 15 bases lay in between. For the CDR3, the DNA is TGTGCCAGCAGTTCCCTGGGGCCCTTAACCTACGAGCAGTACTTC. Protein sequence: CASSSLGPLTYEQYF.

The V call is TRBV25-1, the J call TRBJ2-7, with 7 nucleotides matching TRBD2. This CDR3 spans 15 amino acids. The germline V gene encodes CDR1 MGHDK and CDR2 SYGVNS. V lost 3 bases, J lost 3 bases, and 8 bases stayed unmatched. CDR3 DNA: TGTGCCAGCAGTGATTGGGAGGGCGGGAGCTACGAGCAGTACTTC. As protein: CASSDWEGGSYEQYF.

The V gene is TRBV5-1, the J gene TRBJ2-7, with D maybe TRBD2 (7 bases). Germline V gene sequence: CDR1 SGHRS, CDR2 YFSETQ. Between the trimmed V and J ends, which lost 1 base and 2 bases, there was a span of 16 bases. This CDR3 contains 16 residues. The CDR3 is CASSLQGGERAYEQYF. In DNA, the CDR3 is TGCGCCAGCAGCTTGCAAGGGGGGGAAAGGGCCTACGAGCAGTACTTC.

The V gene is TRBV5-4, the J gene TRBJ1-4, with D maybe TRBD1 (6 bases). The CDR3 contains 19 residues. V was clipped by 2 bases and J by 5 bases, with 25 bases between them. Per the germline V gene, CDR1 is SGHNT and CDR2 is YYREEE (reference sequence). The CDR3 region is CASSFSADRLMSQNEKLFF. As DNA, the CDR3 is TGTGCCAGCAGCTTTTCGGCCGACAGGCTCATGTCCCAGAATGAAAAACTGTTTTTT.

This chain joins TRBV2 and TRBJ2-2; TRBD1 agrees at 8 bases. V was pared by 4 bases and J by 3 bases, with 10 bases of the junction left unmatched. This CDR3 region has 17 residues. In germline, CDR1 is SNHLY, CDR2 FYNNEI. CDR3 sequence reads: CASSAQRQGRYTGELFF. In nucleotides, the CDR3 is TGTGCCAGCAGTGCACAACGACAGGGGCGGTACACCGGGGAGCTGTTTTTT.

This chain joins TRBV11-2 and TRBJ1-2, with D possibly matching TRBD1 (5 bases). The CDR3 spans 14 residues. The V end was cut by 5 bases, the J end by 0 bases, with 10 bases between. Looked up from germline, CDR1 is SGHAT and CDR2 is FQNNGV. For the CDR3, the DNA is TGTGCCAGCAGCCCCGGGGGGGCTAACTATGGCTACACCTTC. This encodes CASSPGGANYGYTF.

This chain uses TRBV5-1 with TRBJ2-2, with a tentative D call TRBD2 (6 bases). CDR1 is SGHRS and CDR2 is YFSETQ in the germline V gene. The length of the CDR3 is 16 residues. The V gene lost 3 bases and the J gene lost 7 bases, with 19 bases spanning the gap. CDR3: CASSSGLARNFGELFF. The CDR3 nucleotides are TGCGCCAGCAGCTCTGGGCTAGCGCGCAATTTCGGGGAGCTGTTTTTT.

The rearrangement uses TRBV7-2 and TRBJ2-2; TRBD2 matches at 9 bases. V was clipped by 4 bases and J by 5 bases; unmatched bases: 14. The CDR3 is 18 amino acids. CDR1 and CDR2 from the germline V gene are SGHTA and FQGNSA. CDR3 coding DNA: TGTGCCAGCAGCTCCCAAACGGGTCTAGCGGGGAGAACCGGGGAGCTGTTTTTT. Its translation is CASSSQTGLAGRTGELFF.

The genes are TRBV30 and TRBJ1-2; TRBD1 might be the D (6 bases). CDR1 GTSNPN and CDR2 SVGIG come from the germline V gene (reference sequence). The CDR3 extends over 13 amino acids. With 0 bases removed from V and 7 bases from J, the gap between germline ends came to 12 bases. CDR3 DNA: TGTGCCTGGAGTGTAGGGACACCGAGTGGCTACACCTTC. Encoded protein: CAWSVGTPSGYTF.

This clone was seen only a few times. This chain links TRBV19 with TRBJ2-5; 8 bases line up with TRBD2. The germline gives CDR1 LNHDA, CDR2 SQIVND (reference sequence). This CDR3 has 17 amino acids. V shed 3 bases, J shed 5 bases, and the junction held 14 bases outside the gene matches. The CDR3 nucleotides are TGTGCCAGTAGTATCGGAAAAGCGGGAGCGGAATGGGAGACCCAGTACTTC. Translating gives CASSIGKAGAEWETQYF.

V and J are TRBV18 and TRBJ2-7; TRBD1 aligns across 7 bases. The V gene end was trimmed by 6 bases and the J gene end by 5 bases; junction bases not matched to a gene: 10. Germline values: CDR1 KGHSH, CDR2 LQKENI. This CDR3 spans 14 amino acids. Here the CDR3 DNA reads TGTGCCAGCTCGCCAGACAGGGTAGTCGACGAGCAGTACTTC. It codes for CASSPDRVVDEQYF.

The J gene is TRBJ2-7, the V gene TRBV6-2 or TRBV6-3, with 8 nucleotides matching TRBD2. This CDR3 region has 17 residues. Germline CDR1 and CDR2: MNHEY and SVGEGT. Trimming at V came to 6 bases and at J to 0 bases, leaving 13 bases not matched to a gene. CDR3 loop: CASSPGKRGKSSYEQYF. Here the CDR3 DNA reads TGTGCCAGCAGCCCTGGGAAGCGGGGGAAAAGCTCCTACGAGCAGTACTTC.

J is TRBJ2-7 and V is TRBV3-1 (or the pseudogene TRBV3-2); D is undetermined. The V and J ends lost 2 bases and 2 bases respectively, with 7 bases between them. CDR1 and CDR2 from the germline V gene are LGHDT and YNNKEL (reference sequence). This CDR3 has 13 residues. CDR3 DNA: TGTGCCAGCAGCCAACAGGCCACCTACGAGCAGTACTTC. It codes for CASSQQATYEQYF.

The J gene is TRBJ2-1, the V gene TRBV21-1; the tabulated D call, TRBD2, remains unverified against the DNA. TRBV21-1 is labeled a pseudogene. The CDR3 is made up of 15 amino acids. The CDR3 region is CASSKVRKGGDEQFF. CDR3 DNA: TGTGCCAGCAGCAAAGTACGGAAGGGAGGGGATGAGCAGTTCTTC.

The chain is built from TRBV7-9 and TRBJ2-1, with TRBD2 as a possible D gene (6 bases). The ends were cut back, 5 bases at V and 5 bases at J, with 10 bases in the middle. Germline-derived CDR1 and CDR2 are SEHNR and FQNEAQ (reference sequence). This CDR3 comprises 13 residues. The CDR3 nucleotides are TGTGCCAGCAGCCTCAGACTAGACAATGAGCAGTTCTTC. This translates into CASSLRLDNEQFF.

CDR3 sequence: CASSLGQANSYEQYF. CDR3 sequence (DNA): TGCGCCAGCAGCTTGGGTCAGGCGAACTCCTACGAGCAGTACTTC. V usage is TRBV5-1 and J usage is TRBJ2-7; D is unclear. The germline gives CDR1 SGHRS, CDR2 YFSETQ. This CDR3 contains 15 residues. V dropped 0 bases and J dropped 0 bases, with 10 bases sitting between them.

The chain combines TRBV28 with TRBJ1-5, with 7 bases fitting TRBD1. Germline loops: CDR1 MDHEN, CDR2 SYDVKM. The CDR3 totals 14 residues. V gave up 2 bases and J gave up 2 bases; unmatched junction bases: 0. The DNA of the CDR3 is TGTGCCAGCAGTTTAGGGACAGGCAATCAGCCCCAGCATTTT. It translates to CASSLGTGNQPQHF. Full variable domain (outside the CDR3, taken from reference TRBV28 and TRBJ1-5): DVKVTQSSRYLVKRTGEKVFLECVQDMDHENMFWYRQDPGLGLRLIYFSYDVKMKEKGDIPEGYSVSREKKERFSLILESASTNQTSMYLCASSLGTGNQPQHFGDGTRLSIL.

This chain connects TRBV6-6 to TRBJ2-3; TRBD2 agrees at 13 bases. Germline CDR1 is MNHNY and CDR2 is SVGAGI (reference sequence). V shed 7 bases, J shed 5 bases, and the junction held 6 bases outside the gene matches. The CDR3 length is 15 residues. In DNA, the CDR3 is TGTGCCAGCAAACGGACTAGCGGGAGTCAAGATACGCAGTATTTT. Residues: CASKRTSGSQDTQYF.

The chain employs TRBV9 and TRBJ2-4, with D perhaps matching TRBD1 (5 bases). Germline CDR1 SGDLS, CDR2 YYNGEE. Deletions cut 0 bases from V and 0 bases from J, with 10 bases between. This CDR3 has 16 amino acids. CDR3 in DNA: TGTGCCAGCAGCGTAGGACAGACCCTAGCCAAAAACATTCAGTACTTC. Encoded protein: CASSVGQTLAKNIQYF. The full variable domain, its missing parts supplied by reference TRBV9 and TRBJ2-4, is DSGVTQTPKHLITATGQRVTLRCSPRSGDLSVYWYQQSLDQGLQFLIQYYNGEERAKGNILERFSAQQFPDLHSELNLSSLELGDSALYFCASSVGQTLAKNIQYFGAGTRLSVL.

The V and J genes are TRBV2 and TRBJ2-7, with 9 bases that match TRBD1. Germline V gene data show CDR1 as SNHLY and CDR2 as FYNNEI. V was clipped by 9 bases and J by 3 bases; unmatched bases: 9. This CDR3 spans 14 amino acids. CDR3 sequence: CASKEDRGSYEQYF. The CDR3 nucleotides read TGTGCCAGTAAAGAGGACAGGGGAAGCTACGAGCAGTACTTC.